This entry is about one TCR beta chain. This sample stems from a study of T cell changes during pregnancy in multiple sclerosis. The CDR3 covers 16 residues. V was clipped by 3 bases and J by 8 bases; unmatched bases: 15. Germline V CDR1 and CDR2: SEHNR, FQNEAQ (reference sequence). Here immunoSEQ multiplex PCR was the method, and the copy in TCRdb shows in-frame clones only, minus some. There are about 36,000 clones in the sample; roughly 94% occur only once, and 0.47% lies in the top ten. The material sequenced was CD4+ T cells from peripheral blood mononuclear cells, taken after pregnancy. The genes are TRBV7-9 and TRBJ1-2, with 7 positions matching TRBD1. This TCR came from a female donor with multiple sclerosis, enrolled in a pregnancy study. In DNA, the CDR3 is TGTGCCAGCAGCTTCGGGATGGGAACAGGGGAGATCGGCTACACCTTC. This translates into CASSFGMGTGEIGYTF.